The 2 T cell receptor beta chains in this list originate from one sample, sequenced in a study of blood T cells in healthy people across ages. Together with a sample-barcoded 5' primer, a J-beta primer mix was included in a second PCR lasting 7 to 11 cycles. TCRdb reanalysed the 5' RACE reads using MiXCR and keeps one entry per CDR3 protein. The sample lists about 830,000 distinct CDR3 sequences; less than 80% were seen once. Sequenced sample: blood. All receptors derive from a man aged 30 to 45 in good health.

The chain carries TRBV28 and TRBJ2-7; 9 bases match TRBD1. The V and J ends lost 8 bases and 3 bases, in that order; junction bases with no gene match: 11. This CDR3 has 15 residues. Germline V gene data show CDR1 as MDHEN and CDR2 as SYDVKM. The CDR3 region is CASGRTGGGIYEQYF. CDR3 in DNA: TGTGCCAGCGGTAGAACAGGGGGCGGAATCTACGAGCAGTACTTC.

The J gene is TRBJ2-3, the V gene TRBV27; TRBD2 matches 9 bases. Germline assignment: CDR1 MNHEY and CDR2 SMNVEV (reference sequence). The CDR3 covers 17 residues. Trimming cost V 4 bases and J 2 bases; bases outside gene matches: 10. The CDR3 spells CASSSNVAGEDTDTQYF. Here the CDR3 DNA reads TGTGCCAGCAGTTCAAACGTAGCGGGGGAGGACACAGATACGCAGTATTTT.